This T cell receptor (beta chain) was observed in a study of STAT5B mutations in CD4+ large granular lymphocyte leukemia. Germline V gene data show CDR1 as KGHSH and CDR2 as LQKENI. V lost 2 bases and J 2 bases, leaving 9 bases between the germline ends. The CDR3 spans 14 residues. General study findings and limits: CD4-sorted patient repertoires seemed more clonal than healthy CD4+ repertoires. Top patient clones used TRBV06 genes more often: 8/27 versus 2/35 in controls.

To note about this clone: Its antigen is currently unknown.

The assay was run at survey level. Libraries were prepared by immunoSEQ multiplex PCR; TCRdb keeps only in-frame clonotypes and omits some of them. The profile shows tens of thousands of clones, about 81% of them singletons. The chain has TRBV18 and TRBJ1-1, with D perhaps TRBD1 (6 bases). Sequenced material: CD4+ T cells from blood buffy coats. The sequence came from a human donor in good health. CDR3 in amino acids: CASSPRGKNTEAFF. CDR3 nucleotide sequence: TGTGCCAGCTCACCAAGGGGGAAAAACACTGAAGCTTTCTTT.